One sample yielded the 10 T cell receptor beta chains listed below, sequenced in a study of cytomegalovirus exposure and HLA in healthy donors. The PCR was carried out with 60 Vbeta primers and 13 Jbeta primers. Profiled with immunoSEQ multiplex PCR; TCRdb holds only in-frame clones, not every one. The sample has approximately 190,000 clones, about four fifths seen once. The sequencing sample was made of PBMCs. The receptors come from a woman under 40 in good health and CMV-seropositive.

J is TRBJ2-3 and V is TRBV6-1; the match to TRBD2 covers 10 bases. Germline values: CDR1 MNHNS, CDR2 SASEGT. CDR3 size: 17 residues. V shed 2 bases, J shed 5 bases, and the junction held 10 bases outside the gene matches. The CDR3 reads CASSERLAGVVGDTQYF. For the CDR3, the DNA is TGTGCCAGCAGTGAAAGGCTAGCGGGGGTGGTAGGAGATACGCAGTATTTT.

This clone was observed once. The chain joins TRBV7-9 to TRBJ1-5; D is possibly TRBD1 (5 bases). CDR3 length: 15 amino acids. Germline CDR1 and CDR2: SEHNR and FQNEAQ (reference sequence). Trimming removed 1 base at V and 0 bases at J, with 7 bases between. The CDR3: CASSLGQNSNQPQHF. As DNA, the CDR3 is TGTGCCAGCAGCTTAGGACAGAATAGCAATCAGCCCCAGCATTTT. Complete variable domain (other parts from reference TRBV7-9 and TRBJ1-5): DTGVSQNPRHKITKRGQNVTFRCDPISEHNRLYWYRQTLGQGPEFLTYFQNEAQLEKSRLLSDRFSAERPKGSFSTLEIQRTEQGDSAMYLCASSLGQNSNQPQHFGDGTRLSIL.

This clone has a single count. CDR3 protein: CASSDLETQYF. The CDR3 nucleotides are TGTGCCAGCAGTGACTTAGAGACCCAGTACTTC. The chain employs TRBV6-1 and TRBJ2-5; D gene unclear. Germline values: CDR1 MNHNS, CDR2 SASEGT. The germline V and J ends were trimmed by 3 bases and 4 bases, with 3 bases remaining between them. The CDR3 extends over 11 amino acids.

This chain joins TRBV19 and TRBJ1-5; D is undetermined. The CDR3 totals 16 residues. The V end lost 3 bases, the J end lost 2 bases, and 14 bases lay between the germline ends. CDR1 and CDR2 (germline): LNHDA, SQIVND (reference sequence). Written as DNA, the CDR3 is TGTGCCAGTAGTATTCCCTCCCTTAATGGCAATCAGCCCCAGCATTTT. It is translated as CASSIPSLNGNQPQHF.

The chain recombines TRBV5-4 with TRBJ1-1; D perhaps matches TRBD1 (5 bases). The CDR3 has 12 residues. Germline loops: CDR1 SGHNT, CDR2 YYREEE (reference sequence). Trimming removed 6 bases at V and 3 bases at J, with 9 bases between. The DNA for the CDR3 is TGTGCCAGCACCGCCAGGGACACTGAAGCTTTCTTT. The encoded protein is CASTARDTEAFF.

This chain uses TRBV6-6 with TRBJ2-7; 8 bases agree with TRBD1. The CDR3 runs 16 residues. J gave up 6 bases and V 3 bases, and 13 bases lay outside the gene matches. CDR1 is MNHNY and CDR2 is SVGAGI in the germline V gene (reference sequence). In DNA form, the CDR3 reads TGTGCCAGCAGTTATCGGCAGAGGAGCAGGGGGCGCGAGCAGTACTTC. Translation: CASSYRQRSRGREQYF.

The CDR3 protein is CASSLWGDSTDTQYF. The CDR3 DNA is TGCGCCAGCAGCCTTTGGGGGGATAGCACAGATACGCAGTATTTT. The rearrangement links TRBV5-1 to TRBJ2-3; D perhaps matches TRBD2 (6 bases). CDR1 is SGHRS, CDR2 YFSETQ, per germline. The CDR3 contains 15 residues. The germline V and J ends were trimmed by 4 bases and 0 bases, with 12 bases remaining between them.

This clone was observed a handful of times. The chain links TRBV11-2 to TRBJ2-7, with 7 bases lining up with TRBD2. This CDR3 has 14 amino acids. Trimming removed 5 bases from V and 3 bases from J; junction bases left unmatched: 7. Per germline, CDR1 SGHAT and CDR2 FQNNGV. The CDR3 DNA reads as TGTGCCAGCAGCCCCAGCCCTAGCGGCTACGAGCAGTACTTC. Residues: CASSPSPSGYEQYF.

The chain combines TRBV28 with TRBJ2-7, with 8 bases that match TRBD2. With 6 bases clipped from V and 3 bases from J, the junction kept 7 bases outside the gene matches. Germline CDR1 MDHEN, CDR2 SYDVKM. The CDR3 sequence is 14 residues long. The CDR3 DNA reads TGTGCCAGCAGGCAGACTAGCGCCATCTACGAGCAGTACTTC. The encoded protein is CASRQTSAIYEQYF.

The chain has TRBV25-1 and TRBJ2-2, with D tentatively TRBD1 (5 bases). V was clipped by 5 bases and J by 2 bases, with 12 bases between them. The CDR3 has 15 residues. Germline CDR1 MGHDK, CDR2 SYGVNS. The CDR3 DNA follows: TGTGCCAGCAGTCCCCCGACAGAAAACACCGGGGAGCTGTTTTTT. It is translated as CASSPPTENTGELFF.